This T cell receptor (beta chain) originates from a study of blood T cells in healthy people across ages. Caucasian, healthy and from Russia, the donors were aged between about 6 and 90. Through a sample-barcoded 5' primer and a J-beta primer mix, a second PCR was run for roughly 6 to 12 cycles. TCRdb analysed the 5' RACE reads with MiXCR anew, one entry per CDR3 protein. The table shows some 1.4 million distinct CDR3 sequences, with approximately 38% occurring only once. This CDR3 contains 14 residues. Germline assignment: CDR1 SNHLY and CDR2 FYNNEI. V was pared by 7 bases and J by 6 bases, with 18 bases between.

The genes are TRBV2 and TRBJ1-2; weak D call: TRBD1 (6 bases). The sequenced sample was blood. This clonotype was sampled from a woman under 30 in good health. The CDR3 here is CASTNLQGWNGYTF. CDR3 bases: TGTGCCAGCACCAATTTACAGGGATGGAATGGCTACACCTTC.